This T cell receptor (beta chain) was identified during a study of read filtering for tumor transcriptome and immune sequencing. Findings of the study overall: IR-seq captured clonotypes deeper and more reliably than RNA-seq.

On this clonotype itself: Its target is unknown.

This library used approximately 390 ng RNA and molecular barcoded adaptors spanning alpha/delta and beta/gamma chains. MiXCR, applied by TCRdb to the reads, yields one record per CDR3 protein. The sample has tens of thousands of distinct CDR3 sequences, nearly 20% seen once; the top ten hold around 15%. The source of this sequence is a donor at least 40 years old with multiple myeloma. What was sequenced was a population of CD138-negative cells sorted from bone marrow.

The CDR3 reads CSARAGGGLGKRTNYGYTF. The CDR3, as DNA: TGCAGTGCTAGAGCGGGGGGGGGTCTGGGGAAGAGGACTAACTATGGCTACACCTTC. The J gene is TRBJ1-2, the V gene TRBV20-1; possible D gene TRBD1, 5 bases. This CDR3 comprises 19 residues. Germline values: CDR1 DFQATT, CDR2 SNEGSKA (reference sequence). Trimming removed 1 base from V and 0 bases from J, with 24 bases in between.